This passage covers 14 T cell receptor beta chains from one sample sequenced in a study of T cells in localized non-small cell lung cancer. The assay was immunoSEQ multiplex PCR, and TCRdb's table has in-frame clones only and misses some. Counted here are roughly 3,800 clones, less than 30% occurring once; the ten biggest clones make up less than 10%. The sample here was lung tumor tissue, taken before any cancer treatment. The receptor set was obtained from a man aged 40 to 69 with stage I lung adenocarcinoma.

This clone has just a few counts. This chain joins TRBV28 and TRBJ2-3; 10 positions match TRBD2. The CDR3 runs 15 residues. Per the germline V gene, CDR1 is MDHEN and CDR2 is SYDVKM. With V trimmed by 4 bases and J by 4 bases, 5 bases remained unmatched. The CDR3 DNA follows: TGTGCCAGCAGTTCTAGCGGGAGCAGGGCAGATACGCAGTATTTT. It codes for CASSSSGSRADTQYF.

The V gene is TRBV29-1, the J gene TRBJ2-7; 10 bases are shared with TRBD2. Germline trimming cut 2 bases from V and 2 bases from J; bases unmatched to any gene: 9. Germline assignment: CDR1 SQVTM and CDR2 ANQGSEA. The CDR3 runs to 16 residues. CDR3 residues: CSVEIVAGGPTYEQYF. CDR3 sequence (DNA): TGCAGCGTTGAAATAGTAGCGGGAGGACCTACCTACGAGCAGTACTTC.

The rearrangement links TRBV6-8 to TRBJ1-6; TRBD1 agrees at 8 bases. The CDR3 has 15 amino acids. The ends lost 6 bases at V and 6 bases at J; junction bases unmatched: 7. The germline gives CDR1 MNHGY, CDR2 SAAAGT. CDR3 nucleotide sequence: TGTGCCAGCAGACAGGACAGGGCTGGTAATTCACCCCTCCACTTT. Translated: CASRQDRAGNSPLHF.

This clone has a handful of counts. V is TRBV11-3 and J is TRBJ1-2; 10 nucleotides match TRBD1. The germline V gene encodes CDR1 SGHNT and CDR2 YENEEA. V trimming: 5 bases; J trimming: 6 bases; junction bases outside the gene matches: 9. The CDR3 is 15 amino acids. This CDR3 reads CASSPGTGVGDGYTF. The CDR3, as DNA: TGTGCCAGCAGCCCCGGGACAGGGGTGGGGGATGGCTACACCTTC.

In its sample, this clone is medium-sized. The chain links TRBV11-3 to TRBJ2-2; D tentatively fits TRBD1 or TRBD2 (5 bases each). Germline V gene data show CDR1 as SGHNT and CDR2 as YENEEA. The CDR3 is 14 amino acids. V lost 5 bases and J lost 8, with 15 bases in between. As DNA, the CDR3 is TGTGCCAGCAGCGCTCGGGACCCCAGGGGGGAGCTGTTTTTT. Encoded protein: CASSARDPRGELFF.

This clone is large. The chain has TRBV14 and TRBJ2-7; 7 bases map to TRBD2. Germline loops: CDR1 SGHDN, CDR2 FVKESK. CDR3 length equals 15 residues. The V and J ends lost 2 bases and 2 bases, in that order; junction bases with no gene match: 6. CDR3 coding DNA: TGTGCCAGCAGCCAACCCCCTAGCGGCACCTACGAGCAGTACTTC. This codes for CASSQPPSGTYEQYF.

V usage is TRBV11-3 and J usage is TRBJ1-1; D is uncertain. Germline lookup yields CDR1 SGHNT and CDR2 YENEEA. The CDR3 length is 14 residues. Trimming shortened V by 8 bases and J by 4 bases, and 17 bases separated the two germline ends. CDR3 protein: CASSPSWGSTEAFF. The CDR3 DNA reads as TGTGCCAGCTCGCCGTCTTGGGGAAGCACTGAAGCTTTCTTT.

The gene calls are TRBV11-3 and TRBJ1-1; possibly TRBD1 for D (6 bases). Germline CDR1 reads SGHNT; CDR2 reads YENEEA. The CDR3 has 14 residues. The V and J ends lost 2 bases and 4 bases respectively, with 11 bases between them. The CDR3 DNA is TGTGCCAGCAGCTTAAGGGGGGGCAGCACTGAAGCTTTCTTT. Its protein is CASSLRGGSTEAFF.

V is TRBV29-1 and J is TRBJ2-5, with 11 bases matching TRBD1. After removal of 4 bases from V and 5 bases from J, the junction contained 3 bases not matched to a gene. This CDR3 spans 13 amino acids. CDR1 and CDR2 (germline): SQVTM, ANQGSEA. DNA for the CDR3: TGCAGCGTTGGGACAGGGGGCCCCGAGACCCAGTACTTC. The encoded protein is CSVGTGGPETQYF.

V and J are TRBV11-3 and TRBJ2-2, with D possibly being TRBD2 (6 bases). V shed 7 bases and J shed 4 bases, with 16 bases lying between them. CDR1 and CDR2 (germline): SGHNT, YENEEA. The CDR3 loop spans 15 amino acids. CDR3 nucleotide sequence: TGTGCCAGCAATCCGGCGGGGAAGGTCACCGGGGAGCTGTTTTTT. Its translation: CASNPAGKVTGELFF. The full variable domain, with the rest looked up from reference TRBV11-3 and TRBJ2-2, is EAGVVQSPRYKIIEKKQPVAFWCNPISGHNTLYWYLQNLGQGPELLIRYENEEAVDDSQLPKDRFSAERLKGVDSTLKIQPAELGDSAVYLCASNPAGKVTGELFFGEGSRLTVL.

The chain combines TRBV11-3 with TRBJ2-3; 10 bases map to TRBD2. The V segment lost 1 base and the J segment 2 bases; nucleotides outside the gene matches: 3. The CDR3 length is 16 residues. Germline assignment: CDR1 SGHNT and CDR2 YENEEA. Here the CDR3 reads CASSLGLAGSTDTQYF. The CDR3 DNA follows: TGTGCCAGCAGCTTAGGACTAGCGGGCTCCACAGATACGCAGTATTTT.

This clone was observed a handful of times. The CDR3 nucleotides are TGTGCCAGCGCATACCAGAATCCGGGTAGCTCTGGGGCCAACGTCCTGACTTTC. As protein: CASAYQNPGSSGANVLTF. The chain joins TRBV11-3 to TRBJ2-6; D unresolved. Germline CDR1 reads SGHNT; CDR2 reads YENEEA. The CDR3 covers 18 residues. Trimming took 8 bases from V and 0 from J, leaving 20 bases between them.

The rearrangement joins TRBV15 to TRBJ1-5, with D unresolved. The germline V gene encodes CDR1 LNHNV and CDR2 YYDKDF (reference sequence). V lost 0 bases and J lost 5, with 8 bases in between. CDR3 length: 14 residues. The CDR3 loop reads CATSRDTEYQPQHF. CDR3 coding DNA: TGTGCCACCAGCAGAGACACAGAATATCAGCCCCAGCATTTT. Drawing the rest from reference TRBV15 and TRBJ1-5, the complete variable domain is DAMVIQNPRYQVTQFGKPVTLSCSQTLNHNVMYWYQQKSSQAPKLLFHYYDKDFNNEADTPDNFQSRRPNTSFCFLDIRSPGLGDTAMYLCATSRDTEYQPQHFGDGTRLSIL.

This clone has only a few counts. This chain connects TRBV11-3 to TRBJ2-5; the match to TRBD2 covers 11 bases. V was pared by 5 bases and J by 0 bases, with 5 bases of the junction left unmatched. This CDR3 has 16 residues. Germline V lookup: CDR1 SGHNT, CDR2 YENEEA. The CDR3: CASSPRLAGHQETQYF. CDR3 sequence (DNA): TGTGCCAGCAGCCCGCGACTAGCGGGGCACCAAGAGACCCAGTACTTC. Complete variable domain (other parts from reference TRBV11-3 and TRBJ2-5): EAGVVQSPRYKIIEKKQPVAFWCNPISGHNTLYWYLQNLGQGPELLIRYENEEAVDDSQLPKDRFSAERLKGVDSTLKIQPAELGDSAVYLCASSPRLAGHQETQYFGPGTRLLVL.